In its sample, the clone carrying this TCR beta chain was seen a few times. The protocol attached unique molecular identifiers to individual cDNA molecules. In TCRdb, the 5' RACE reads were re-called with MiXCR into one record per CDR3 protein. The sample includes approximately 50,000 distinct CDR3 sequences, around an eighth of them seen just once. These data are taken from a study of early T cells in non-severe SARS-CoV-2 infection. The clonotype comes from an adult who was a healthcare worker with PCR-confirmed SARS-CoV-2 infection or an uninfected control (not recorded which). Specimen: whole blood.

Written as DNA, the CDR3 is TGTGCCGAACAGGGGCGGCGGGATTCACCCCTCCACTTT. Its translation: CAEQGRRDSPLHF. The chain employs TRBV30 and TRBJ1-6; 7 bases align to TRBD1. V gave up 8 bases and J gave up 8 bases; unmatched junction bases: 9. Germline V lookup: CDR1 GTSNPN, CDR2 SVGIG (reference sequence). This CDR3 is built from 13 residues.